This entry lists 23 T cell receptor beta chains sequenced from one sample in a study of T cell responses to AZD1222 COVID-19 vaccine. Data came from immunoSEQ multiplex PCR; TCRdb stores just in-frame clones and leaves some out. The sample has more than 95,000 clones, 70% to 85% seen once; the top ten hold roughly a quarter. The sample was peripheral blood, taken 28 days after the second AZD1222 dose. The receptors were sampled from an adult who received the AZD1222 COVID-19 vaccine.

This clone appeared a few times. V and J are TRBV7-2 and TRBJ1-6; TRBD1 might be the D (5 bases). This CDR3 is built from 16 residues. Trimming pared 5 bases from V and 4 bases from J, leaving 15 bases between. In germline, CDR1 is SGHTA, CDR2 FQGNSA. CDR3 DNA: TGTGCCAGCAGCCCGCAGACAGAGAAATATAATTCACCCCTCCACTTT. Translation: CASSPQTEKYNSPLHF.

The rearrangement uses TRBV5-1 and TRBJ2-3; D gene ambiguous. The germline V and J ends were trimmed by 4 bases and 0 bases, with 6 bases remaining between them. Per the germline V gene, CDR1 is SGHRS and CDR2 is YFSETQ. The CDR3 covers 13 residues. The CDR3 loop reads CASSDQSTDTQYF. The CDR3 nucleotides are TGCGCCAGCAGCGACCAAAGCACAGATACGCAGTATTTT.

This chain links TRBV5-5 with TRBJ2-5; 7 nucleotides line up with TRBD2. J lost 3 bases, V lost 1 base, and 6 bases had no gene match. Looked up from germline, CDR1 is SGHKS and CDR2 is YYEKEE (reference sequence). The CDR3 totals 15 residues. In DNA form, the CDR3 reads TGTGCCAGCAGCTTGAACGGGGGGAAAGAAGAGACCCAGTACTTC. It translates to CASSLNGGKEETQYF.

This chain links TRBV29-1 with TRBJ1-1; TRBD1 agrees at 7 bases. V was clipped by 7 bases and J by 5 bases; unmatched bases: 7. This CDR3 is built from 12 residues. Per the germline V gene, CDR1 is SQVTM and CDR2 is ANQGSEA. The CDR3 nucleotides are TGCAGCGCTGGGAGGGGGCGGACTGAAGCTTTCTTT. It yields the protein CSAGRGRTEAFF.

This CDR3 reads CASSLGTGNNSPLHF. The CDR3 nucleotides are TGTGCCAGCAGCCTCGGGACAGGGAATAATTCACCCCTCCACTTT. The chain carries TRBV9 and TRBJ1-6, with 9 bases fitting TRBD1. CDR1 is SGDLS and CDR2 is YYNGEE in the germline V gene. With 4 bases clipped from V and 5 bases from J, the junction kept 4 bases outside the gene matches. The CDR3 length is 15 residues. Together with reference TRBV9 and TRBJ1-6, the CDR3 gives the full variable domain: DSGVTQTPKHLITATGQRVTLRCSPRSGDLSVYWYQQSLDQGLQFLIQYYNGEERAKGNILERFSAQQFPDLHSELNLSSLELGDSALYFCASSLGTGNNSPLHFGNGTRLTVT.

This chain uses TRBV19 with TRBJ1-5, with 9 bases matching TRBD1. The CDR3 spans 17 residues. Germline trimming cut 6 bases from V and 1 base from J; bases unmatched to any gene: 10. Germline V gene sequence: CDR1 LNHDA, CDR2 SQIVND (reference sequence). CDR3 sequence (DNA): TGTGCCAGTAGGGCCGGGACAGGGACTTCCAGCAATCAGCCCCAGCATTTT. Its protein product is CASRAGTGTSSNQPQHF. The entire variable domain, with the rest obtained from reference TRBV19 and TRBJ1-5, is as follows: DGGITQSPKYLFRKEGQNVTLSCEQNLNHDAMYWYRQDPGQGLRLIYYSQIVNDFQKGDIAEGYSVSREKKESFPLTVTSAQKNPTAFYLCASRAGTGTSSNQPQHFGDGTRLSIL.

DNA for the CDR3: TGTGCCAGCAGCCGGACGAGGTCGGACAGGGGAACCTACGAGCAGTACTTC. It is translated as CASSRTRSDRGTYEQYF. The rearrangement uses TRBV4-2 and TRBJ2-7, with TRBD1 matching over 9 bases. Germline CDR1 and CDR2: LGHNA and YNFKEQ. CDR3 length equals 17 residues. With V trimmed by 4 bases and J by 2 bases, 12 bases remained unmatched.

With regard to this clone: The sample holds other DNA sequences that translate to the same CDR3. The J gene is TRBJ2-7, the V gene TRBV5-6; D perhaps matches TRBD1 (5 bases). CDR3 length equals 12 residues. V lost 5 bases to trimming and J lost 7 bases, with 13 bases between them. CDR1 is SGHDT, CDR2 YYEEEE, per germline. Written as DNA, the CDR3 is TGTGCCAGCAGTTCCAGGGTGGGGGAGCAGTACTTC. Translating gives CASSSRVGEQYF.

The chain links TRBV28 to TRBJ1-1; D not resolved. This CDR3 comprises 11 residues. Trimming shortened V by 5 bases and J by 4 bases, and 5 bases separated the two germline ends. Germline loops: CDR1 MDHEN, CDR2 SYDVKM. CDR3 sequence reads: CASSHVTEAFF. The CDR3, as DNA: TGTGCCAGCAGTCACGTCACTGAAGCTTTCTTT.

The V and J genes are TRBV14 and TRBJ1-1, with a tentative D call TRBD1 (5 bases). The germline gives CDR1 SGHDN, CDR2 FVKESK. V was cut by 1 base and J by 4 bases, with 10 bases left in between. The CDR3 is 14 amino acids. The CDR3 DNA follows: TGTGCCAGCAGCCAAGTGGTAGGGGTCACTGAAGCTTTCTTT. It yields the protein CASSQVVGVTEAFF.

V gene TRBV7-9 combines with J gene TRBJ2-1, with D uncertain. V was clipped by 1 base and J by 1 base, with 2 bases between them. Germline V gene lookup returns CDR1 SEHNR and CDR2 FQNEAQ (reference sequence). CDR3 size: 13 residues. CDR3 nucleotide sequence: TGTGCCAGCAGCTTAGAATCCTACAATGAGCAGTTCTTC. It codes for CASSLESYNEQFF.

This clone was observed a few times. V usage is TRBV10-3 and J usage is TRBJ1-5, with D maybe TRBD1 (5 bases). CDR1 ENHRY and CDR2 SYGVKD come from the germline V gene. V shed 8 bases and J shed 4 bases, with 15 bases lying between them. This CDR3 has 14 amino acids. CDR3 region: CAIGEPGVNQPQHF. For the CDR3, the DNA is TGTGCCATCGGAGAACCGGGGGTAAATCAGCCCCAGCATTTT.

This chain links TRBV7-2 with TRBJ1-1, with no clear D. V lost 3 bases, J lost 6 bases, and 5 bases lay in between. CDR1 and CDR2 from the germline V gene are SGHTA and FQGNSA. The CDR3 length is 11 residues. The CDR3 region is CASSFYSEAFF. In DNA, the CDR3 is TGTGCCAGCAGCTTTTACTCTGAAGCTTTCTTT.

This rearrangement joins TRBV11-2 to TRBJ1-2; D unclear. This CDR3 contains 15 residues. The V gene lost 0 bases and the J gene lost 3 bases, with 11 bases spanning the gap. CDR1 is SGHAT and CDR2 is FQNNGV in the germline V gene. The CDR3 coding sequence is TGTGCCAGCAGCTTAGATTTGGGCGCTTACTATGGCTACACCTTC. As protein: CASSLDLGAYYGYTF.

The V call is TRBV7-9, the J call TRBJ1-4; 7 positions match TRBD1. This CDR3 has 14 amino acids. Germline loops: CDR1 SEHNR, CDR2 FQNEAQ (reference sequence). With 5 bases clipped from V and 8 bases from J, the junction kept 8 bases outside the gene matches. CDR3 in DNA: TGTGCCAGCAGCCTCACAGGGGAAGAGGAAAAACTGTTTTTT. Its protein is CASSLTGEEEKLFF.

The rearrangement joins TRBV15 to TRBJ1-4; perhaps TRBD1 as D (6 bases). Trimming took 2 bases from V and 8 from J, leaving 18 bases between them. Germline-derived CDR1 and CDR2 are LNHNV and YYDKDF (reference sequence). CDR3 size: 16 residues. The CDR3 loop is CATSRSQLGAEEKLFF. As DNA, the CDR3 is TGTGCCACCAGCAGATCCCAGTTGGGGGCTGAAGAAAAACTGTTTTTT.

The chain is built from TRBV4-2 and TRBJ2-5; 7 nucleotides align to TRBD1. After removal of 3 bases from V and 7 bases from J, the junction contained 8 bases not matched to a gene. The CDR3 length is 14 residues. From germline, CDR1 is LGHNA and CDR2 YNFKEQ. The CDR3 loop is CASSQRDRDGTQYF. DNA of the CDR3: TGTGCCAGCAGCCAGAGAGACAGGGATGGGACCCAGTACTTC.

This chain connects TRBV3-1 (or the pseudogene TRBV3-2) to TRBJ2-3; tentatively, D is TRBD1 (6 bases). This CDR3 is built from 15 residues. The V end lost 0 bases, the J end lost 3 bases, and 10 bases lay between the germline ends. The germline CDR1 and CDR2 sequences are LGHDT and YNNKEL (reference sequence). The CDR3 sequence is CASSQDGTGTDTQYF. CDR3 DNA sequence: TGTGCCAGCAGCCAAGACGGCACAGGGACAGATACGCAGTATTTT.

The chain recombines TRBV18 with TRBJ2-7, with TRBD2 matching over 7 bases. V gave up 3 bases and J gave up 1 base; unmatched junction bases: 21. Germline V lookup: CDR1 KGHSH, CDR2 LQKENI. The CDR3 loop spans 20 amino acids. Written as DNA, the CDR3 is TGTGCCAGCTCACCTGTCGGAGGGAGCGGGATCCAAACCACATCCTACGAGCAGTACTTC. Translated, it gives CASSPVGGSGIQTTSYEQYF.

The chain joins TRBV19 to TRBJ2-3; D not resolved. CDR3 size: 14 residues. V lost 3 bases and J lost 2, with 9 bases in between. Germline V gene data show CDR1 as LNHDA and CDR2 as SQIVND (reference sequence). CDR3 loop: CASSMEYHTDTQYF. Written as DNA, the CDR3 is TGTGCCAGTAGTATGGAGTATCACACAGATACGCAGTATTTT.

This clone was counted only a few times. The gene calls are TRBV2 and TRBJ2-2; no clear D. The CDR3 spans 15 residues. The V end was cut by 1 base, the J end by 4 bases, with 10 bases between. CDR1 SNHLY and CDR2 FYNNEI come from the germline V gene. The chain's CDR3 is CASSEELLSTGELFF. CDR3 DNA: TGTGCCAGCAGTGAAGAGCTGTTGTCCACCGGGGAGCTGTTTTTT.

At least ten counts were recorded for this clone. The J gene is TRBJ1-6, the V gene TRBV6-5, with 8 bases aligning to TRBD1. CDR1 is MNHEY and CDR2 is SVGAGI in the germline V gene. After removal of 6 bases from V and 10 bases from J, the junction contained 8 bases not matched to a gene. The CDR3 covers 14 residues. In DNA form, the CDR3 reads TGTGCCAGCAGGGAGGGGACAGGAATATCACCCCTCCACTTT. Protein: CASREGTGISPLHF.

The rearrangement links TRBV4-1 to TRBJ1-1; 7 bases line up with TRBD1. Germline CDR1 MGHRA, CDR2 YSYEKL. This CDR3 has 14 residues. V shed 6 bases, J shed 0 bases, and the junction held 4 bases outside the gene matches. CDR3 amino acids: CASSQGQMNTEAFF. The DNA for the CDR3 is TGCGCCAGCAGTCAGGGACAGATGAACACTGAAGCTTTCTTT.